This T cell receptor (beta chain) was sequenced during a study of PD-1 blockade in classical Hodgkin lymphoma. Here immunoSEQ multiplex PCR was the method, and the copy in TCRdb shows in-frame clones only, minus some. The repertoire has more than 30,000 clones, about 85% of them found once; the top ten carry 0.95% to 1.5%. Study-wide results and limits: What drove the repertoire differences, possibly disease activity or prior therapy, has not been defined. Reported baseline diversity: healthy donors highest, relapsed/refractory patients lowest.

A remark on this clone: Its antigen is not known.

This sample's time point: newly diagnosed, previously untreated cHL patient sample. Magnetic negative selection of thawed PBMCs was the method by which CD4+ T cells were purified. It was PBMCs in newly diagnosed, untreated classical Hodgkin lymphoma that served as comparison. Germline CDR1 and CDR2: SGHTA and FQGNSA. V was pared by 5 bases and J by 7 bases, with 14 bases between. The CDR3 consists of 13 residues. V and J are TRBV7-2 and TRBJ2-5; D is unresolved. The origin of this receptor is a human donor with classical Hodgkin lymphoma. The sequenced sample consisted of CD4+ T cells from blood. CDR3: CASSSAETGTQYF. CDR3 bases: TGTGCCAGCAGCAGTGCCGAAACCGGGACCCAGTACTTC.